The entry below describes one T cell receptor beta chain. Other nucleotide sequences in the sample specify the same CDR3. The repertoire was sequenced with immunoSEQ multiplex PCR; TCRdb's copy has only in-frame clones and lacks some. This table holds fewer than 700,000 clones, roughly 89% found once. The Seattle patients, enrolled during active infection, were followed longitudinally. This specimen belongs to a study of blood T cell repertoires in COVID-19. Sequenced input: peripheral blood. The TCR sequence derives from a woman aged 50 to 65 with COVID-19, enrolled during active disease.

Written as DNA, the CDR3 is TGCGCCAGCAGCTTGGCTCAGGGGTCCTACAATGAGCAGTTCTTC. Translated: CASSLAQGSYNEQFF. This chain joins TRBV5-1 and TRBJ2-1, with D perhaps matching TRBD1 (6 bases). Trimming pared 0 bases from V and 1 base from J, leaving 8 bases between. Looked up from germline, CDR1 is SGHRS and CDR2 is YFSETQ. The CDR3 is made up of 15 amino acids. Full variable domain (remainder filled in from reference TRBV5-1 and TRBJ2-1): KAGVTQTPRYLIKTRGQQVTLSCSPISGHRSVSWYQQTPGQGLQFLFEYFSETQRNKGNFPGRFSGRQFSNSRSEMNVSTLELGDSALYLCASSLAQGSYNEQFFGPGTRLTVL.